These 24 T cell receptor beta chains originate from one sample sequenced in a study of OX40 agonist ivuxolimab in advanced cancers. Repertoires were generated with immunoSEQ multiplex PCR, while TCRdb's copy carries only in-frame clones and drops some. Here the sample spans about 76,000 clones, roughly 85% being singletons. Sequencing was performed on CD4+ or CD8+ T cells sorted from blood, taken in a trial of the OX40 agonist ivuxolimab. The receptor source for this set is an adult with an advanced solid tumor such as melanoma, head and neck, liver or kidney cancer.

This chain connects TRBV20-1 to TRBJ1-2, with D tentatively TRBD1 (6 bases). Germline V gene lookup returns CDR1 DFQATT and CDR2 SNEGSKA (reference sequence). This CDR3 spans 11 amino acids. V lost 1 base, J lost 10 bases, and 10 bases lay in between. CDR3 sequence (DNA): TGCAGTGCTAGAGCCCCAGGGGACTACACCTTC. Protein sequence: CSARAPGDYTF.

The chain carries TRBV7-2 and TRBJ1-2; 9 positions match TRBD1. From germline, CDR1 is SGHTA and CDR2 FQGNSA. After removal of 4 bases from V and 4 bases from J, the junction contained 7 bases not matched to a gene. The CDR3 loop spans 15 amino acids. The CDR3: CASSSGGTGTYGYTF. The CDR3 coding sequence is TGTGCCAGCAGCTCAGGGGGGACAGGGACCTATGGCTACACCTTC.

V gene TRBV10-3 combines with J gene TRBJ1-2, with no clear D. Germline V gene data show CDR1 as ENHRY and CDR2 as SYGVKD. With 7 bases removed from V and 1 base from J, the gap between germline ends came to 10 bases. The CDR3 covers 13 residues. The CDR3 region has the DNA TGTGCCATCACCGAACAGAGTAACTATGGCTACACCTTC. This gives the protein CAITEQSNYGYTF.

The V call is TRBV7-2, the J call TRBJ1-6, with D unresolved. V gave up 5 bases and J gave up 10 bases, with 18 bases separating them. In germline, CDR1 is SGHTA, CDR2 FQGNSA. The CDR3 has 15 amino acids. DNA for the CDR3: TGTGCCAGCAGCCCCGGAGAGGCAGTTAAATCACCCCTCCACTTT. It encodes CASSPGEAVKSPLHF. Looking up the rest from reference TRBV7-2 and TRBJ1-6 gives the full variable domain: GAGVSQSPSNKVTEKGKDVELRCDPISGHTALYWYRQSLGQGLEFLIYFQGNSAPDKSGLPSDRFSAERTGGSVSTLTIQRTQQEDSAVYLCASSPGEAVKSPLHFGNGTRLTVT.

The chain joins TRBV10-3 to TRBJ2-3; 10 nucleotides match TRBD2. The CDR3 covers 15 residues. With 6 bases clipped from V and 2 bases from J, the junction kept 5 bases outside the gene matches. Germline CDR1 reads ENHRY; CDR2 reads SYGVKD. CDR3 sequence (DNA): TGTGCCATCAGAGGGACTAGCGTCCCCACAGATACGCAGTATTTT. It codes for CAIRGTSVPTDTQYF.

V is TRBV27 and J is TRBJ1-5; TRBD1 matches at 9 bases. From germline, CDR1 is MNHEY and CDR2 SMNVEV (reference sequence). V lost 10 bases and J lost 6; bases outside the gene matches: 16. This CDR3 has 16 amino acids. CDR3 sequence (DNA): TGTGCCACCCCCCAGGGGGGAACAGGGGGCTTTCAGCCCCAGCATTTT. As protein: CATPQGGTGGFQPQHF.

The chain combines TRBV5-1 with TRBJ2-3, with a weak D call TRBD2 (8 bases). V shed 4 bases and J shed 6 bases, with 15 bases lying between them. This CDR3 comprises 14 residues. Germline V gives CDR1 SGHRS, CDR2 YFSETQ. DNA for the CDR3: TGCGCCAGCAGCCCGGGAGGGGGCATCGATACGCAGTATTTT. The encoded protein is CASSPGGGIDTQYF.

The rearrangement uses TRBV19 and TRBJ2-1; D not certain. The CDR3 contains 11 residues. Germline CDR1 LNHDA, CDR2 SQIVND (reference sequence). V was cut by 4 bases and J by 7 bases, with 5 bases left in between. The DNA for the CDR3 is TGTGCCAGTAGTAGGGGAAATGAGCAGTTCTTC. Translation: CASSRGNEQFF.

The rearrangement links TRBV28 to TRBJ2-7; 12 nucleotides align to TRBD2. The CDR3 contains 18 residues. V was clipped by 7 bases and J by 0 bases; unmatched bases: 13. The V gene's germline CDR1 is MDHEN and CDR2 SYDVKM. CDR3 residues: CASTGWLAGGRSSYEQYF. Here the CDR3 DNA reads TGTGCCAGCACCGGATGGCTAGCGGGAGGGCGGAGCTCCTACGAGCAGTACTTC.

The chain couples TRBV29-1 to TRBJ2-7; 9 nucleotides align to TRBD1. Per the germline V gene, CDR1 is SQVTM and CDR2 is ANQGSEA. The ends lost 5 bases at V and 2 bases at J; junction bases unmatched: 10. This CDR3 region has 15 residues. CDR3 sequence: CSVFPSWTGAYEQYF. The DNA for the CDR3 is TGCAGCGTTTTTCCCAGTTGGACAGGGGCCTACGAGCAGTACTTC.

The gene calls are TRBV6-5 and TRBJ1-1, with a tentative D call TRBD1 (6 bases). Germline values: CDR1 MNHEY, CDR2 SVGAGI. The CDR3 is made up of 14 amino acids. The germline V and J ends were trimmed by 4 bases and 8 bases, with 17 bases remaining between them. This CDR3 reads CASSLDGTLKEAFF. CDR3 sequence (DNA): TGTGCCAGCAGTTTAGACGGGACACTCAAAGAAGCTTTCTTT.

The rearrangement links TRBV10-3 to TRBJ1-2; tentative D call: TRBD1 (5 bases). Trimming removed 9 bases from V and 1 base from J, with 12 bases in between. Germline V gives CDR1 ENHRY, CDR2 SYGVKD. The length of the CDR3 is 13 residues. CDR3 nucleotides: TGTGCCATACGAACGGGGGGTAACTATGGCTACACCTTC. Its protein product is CAIRTGGNYGYTF.

The genes are TRBV7-3 and TRBJ2-5; 7 bases are a match to TRBD2. CDR3 length equals 14 residues. J gave up 6 bases and V 1 base, and 5 bases lay outside the gene matches. Germline loops: CDR1 SGHTA, CDR2 FQGTGA. CDR3 loop: CASSLNGLGQTQYF. Here the CDR3 DNA reads TGTGCCAGCAGCTTAAATGGACTAGGCCAGACCCAGTACTTC.

The count of this clone is one. The rearrangement uses TRBV5-4 and TRBJ2-5; D possibly matches TRBD1 or TRBD2 (5 bases each). V was shortened by 1 base and J by 7 bases, with 17 bases between the two germline ends. The CDR3 has 15 amino acids. Germline V lookup: CDR1 SGHNT, CDR2 YYREEE (reference sequence). The CDR3 reads CASSLSGTGVATQYF. As DNA, the CDR3 is TGTGCCAGCAGCTTGTCGGGAACAGGAGTAGCGACCCAGTACTTC.

This clone is a singleton in its sample. This rearrangement joins TRBV13 to TRBJ2-1, with D perhaps TRBD2 (5 bases). Trimming took 4 bases from V and 8 from J, leaving 24 bases between them. The CDR3 contains 17 residues. In germline, CDR1 is PRHDT, CDR2 FYEKMQ (reference sequence). CDR3 nucleotide sequence: TGTGCCAGCAGCTCAACCCCCTCGTGGAGTCCGGAGGATGAGCAGTTCTTC. Amino acid sequence: CASSSTPSWSPEDEQFF.

V gene TRBV6-5 combines with J gene TRBJ2-5, with D possibly TRBD1 on 6 matching bases. The germline V gene has CDR1 MNHEY and CDR2 SVGAGI. The CDR3 spans 13 residues. Deletions cut 4 bases from V and 10 bases from J, with 16 bases between. CDR3 nucleotides: TGTGCCAGCAGTTTTACAGGGTTGAAGGTCCAGTACTTC. It encodes CASSFTGLKVQYF.

In this sample, this clone turned up a few times. The chain is built from TRBV9 and TRBJ1-1; 9 bases map to TRBD1. After removal of 3 bases from V and 5 bases from J, the junction contained 8 bases not matched to a gene. The CDR3 consists of 15 residues. Per the germline V gene, CDR1 is SGDLS and CDR2 is YYNGEE. In nucleotides, the CDR3 is TGTGCCAGCAGCGCCGATGGACAGGGGAGGACTGAAGCTTTCTTT. Protein sequence: CASSADGQGRTEAFF.

This chain uses TRBV11-2 with TRBJ2-5; either TRBD1 or TRBD2 may fit D (5 bases each). The CDR3 sequence is 13 residues long. Germline CDR1 is SGHAT and CDR2 is FQNNGV. V was shortened by 5 bases and J by 3 bases, with 10 bases between the two germline ends. The CDR3, as DNA: TGTGCCAGCAGCCGGGACCGCAAAGAGACCCAGTACTTC. Translating it yields CASSRDRKETQYF.

The genes are TRBV18 and TRBJ1-2; D unresolved. The CDR3 is 18 residues long. The germline CDR1 and CDR2 sequences are KGHSH and LQKENI. V was cut by 4 bases and J by 2 bases, with 23 bases left in between. The CDR3 loop is CASSRTTTDAWLNYGYTF. In nucleotides, the CDR3 is TGTGCCAGCTCACGCACCACGACGGACGCTTGGCTGAACTATGGCTACACCTTC.

The V call is TRBV6-5, the J call TRBJ2-3; 7 bases fit TRBD1. CDR1 is MNHEY and CDR2 is SVGAGI in the germline V gene. The length of the CDR3 is 13 residues. Germline trimming cut 8 bases from V and 6 bases from J; bases unmatched to any gene: 8. The CDR3 protein is CASDTGAQDTQYF. CDR3 bases: TGTGCCAGCGACACAGGGGCTCAGGATACGCAGTATTTT.

The rearrangement uses TRBV11-2 and TRBJ1-5; unclear D gene. Trimming left V 2 bases short and J 3 bases short, with 8 bases between. The CDR3 covers 14 residues. The germline CDR1 and CDR2 sequences are SGHAT and FQNNGV. The CDR3 is CASSLTQVNQPQHF. The CDR3 bases are TGTGCCAGCAGCTTAACCCAGGTCAATCAGCCCCAGCATTTT.

The genes are TRBV30 and TRBJ1-3, with D uncertain. V lost 5 bases to trimming and J lost 1 base, with 3 bases between them. CDR1 and CDR2 from the germline V gene are GTSNPN and SVGIG (reference sequence). The CDR3 covers 11 residues. The CDR3 here is CAWDSGNTIYF. As DNA, the CDR3 is TGTGCCTGGGATTCTGGAAACACCATATATTTT.

This chain links TRBV5-1 with TRBJ1-4; TRBD1 aligns across 7 bases. Trimming removed 3 bases from V and 7 bases from J; junction bases left unmatched: 6. The CDR3 spans 14 residues. Germline V gives CDR1 SGHRS, CDR2 YFSETQ. DNA of the CDR3: TGCGCCAGCAGCTCACAGGGGTTTGGTGAAAAACTGTTTTTT. It translates to CASSSQGFGEKLFF.

This clone showed up just a few times. The chain carries TRBV9 and TRBJ1-5; 7 positions match TRBD1. The CDR3 length is 14 residues. The germline V gene encodes CDR1 SGDLS and CDR2 YYNGEE. The trim removed 2 bases at V and 2 bases at J, leaving 1 base unmatched. As DNA, the CDR3 is TGTGCCAGCAGCGTTGGACAGGGCAATCAGCCCCAGCATTTT. Protein product: CASSVGQGNQPQHF. Complete variable domain (other parts from reference TRBV9 and TRBJ1-5): DSGVTQTPKHLITATGQRVTLRCSPRSGDLSVYWYQQSLDQGLQFLIQYYNGEERAKGNILERFSAQQFPDLHSELNLSSLELGDSALYFCASSVGQGNQPQHFGDGTRLSIL.